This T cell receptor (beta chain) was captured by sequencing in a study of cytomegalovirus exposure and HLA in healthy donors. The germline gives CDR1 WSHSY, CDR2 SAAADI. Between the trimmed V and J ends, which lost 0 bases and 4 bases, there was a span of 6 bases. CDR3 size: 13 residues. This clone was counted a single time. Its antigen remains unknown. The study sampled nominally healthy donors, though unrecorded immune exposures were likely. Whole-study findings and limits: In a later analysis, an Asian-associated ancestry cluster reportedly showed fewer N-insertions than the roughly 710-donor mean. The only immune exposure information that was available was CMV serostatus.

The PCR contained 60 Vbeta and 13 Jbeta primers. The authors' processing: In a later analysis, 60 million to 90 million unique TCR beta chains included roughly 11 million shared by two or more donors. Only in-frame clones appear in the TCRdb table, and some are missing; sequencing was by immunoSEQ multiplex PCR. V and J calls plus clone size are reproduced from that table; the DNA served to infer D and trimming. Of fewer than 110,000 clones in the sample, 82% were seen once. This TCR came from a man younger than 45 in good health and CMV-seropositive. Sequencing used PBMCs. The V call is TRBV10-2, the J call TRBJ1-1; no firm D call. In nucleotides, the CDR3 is TGCGCCAGCAGTGAGTCTAGCTTCACTGAAGCTTTCTTT. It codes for CASSESSFTEAFF.